This entry describes one T cell receptor (beta chain). Using its own MiXCR run on the 5' RACE reads, TCRdb lists one record per CDR3 protein. The data show about half a million distinct CDR3 sequences, over 15% seen once. The data derive from a study of T-cell memory formation after mild COVID-19. The sequence was collected from an adult woman who had mild COVID-19 (a few samples of this study predate the infection). Cell type and time point are not known. What was sequenced was PBMCs or a T cell subset sorted from them (not recorded which).

The CDR3 region is CASRGASYEQYF. In DNA form, the CDR3 reads TGTGCCAGCAGGGGGGCATCCTACGAGCAGTACTTC. The rearrangement uses TRBV6-5 and TRBJ2-7; TRBD1 might be the D (6 bases). V lost 6 bases and J lost 1, with 7 bases in between. Germline V gene sequence: CDR1 MNHEY, CDR2 SVGAGI. CDR3 length equals 12 residues.